The clone carrying this TCR beta chain showed up just once. Trimming took 1 base from V and 3 from J, leaving 7 bases between them. The CDR3 is 13 residues long. Per germline, CDR1 SGHTA and CDR2 FQGNSA. This record comes from a study of cytomegalovirus exposure and HLA in healthy donors. The primer mix had 60 Vbeta and 13 Jbeta primers. Assay used: immunoSEQ multiplex PCR; TCRdb lists only in-frame clones, some missing. The data contain under 150,000 clones, 70% to 75% of them singletons. The chain couples TRBV7-2 to TRBJ2-7; tentative D call: TRBD2 (6 bases). The sample consisted of PBMCs. The receptor comes from a woman aged 40 to 50 in good health and CMV-seronegative. CDR3: CASSLGRDYEQYF. Written as DNA, the CDR3 is TGTGCCAGCAGCTTAGGGAGGGACTACGAGCAGTACTTC.